Below, 32 T cell receptor beta chains from the same sample are listed, as sequenced in a study of Graves' ophthalmopathy and Graves' hyperthyroidism. RNA transcripts were the source from which TCR beta CDR3 regions were amplified. Second-round multiplex PCR came after a first-round RT-PCR that employed HTBI primers. In TCRdb, the multiplex PCR reads were re-called with MiXCR into one record per CDR3 protein. This sample carries around 470,000 distinct CDR3 sequences, approximately 14% of them seen once, and the ten largest clones take 9.8%. Sequenced: blood. The receptors here all came from a woman younger than 45 with Graves' ophthalmopathy.

The chain couples TRBV12-3 or TRBV12-4 to TRBJ2-5, with a possible D match to TRBD1 (5 bases). Deletions cut 1 base from V and 0 bases from J, with 9 bases between. CDR3 length: 15 residues. DNA of the CDR3: TGTGCCAGCAGTTTAGACAGGATAGACCAAGAGACCCAGTACTTC. Its translation: CASSLDRIDQETQYF.

This clonotype showed up many times. The chain joins TRBV28 to TRBJ1-2; D is uncertain. Germline CDR1 MDHEN, CDR2 SYDVKM. The CDR3 is 13 residues long. V was shortened by 6 bases and J by 4 bases, with 12 bases between the two germline ends. The CDR3 protein is CASSQARSYGYTF. The DNA for the CDR3 is TGTGCCAGCAGCCAAGCCAGATCCTATGGCTACACCTTC.

The J gene is TRBJ2-7, the V gene TRBV6-2 or TRBV6-3; the match to TRBD1 covers 7 bases. In germline, CDR1 is MNHEY, CDR2 SVGEGT. CDR3 length equals 15 residues. With 7 bases clipped from V and 0 bases from J, the junction kept 9 bases outside the gene matches. The CDR3 DNA sequence: TGTGCCAGCACCCGAGACAGGGAAAGCTCCTACGAGCAGTACTTC. Residues: CASTRDRESSYEQYF.

This clonotype showed up many times. V and J are TRBV6-1 and TRBJ2-7, with D tentatively TRBD2 (6 bases). V lost 5 bases, J lost 1 base, and 12 bases lay in between. CDR3 length equals 14 residues. The germline CDR1 and CDR2 sequences are MNHNS and SASEGT. CDR3 bases: TGTGCCAGCAGTAAAATAGCGGAATCCTACGAGCAGTACTTC. Its translation is CASSKIAESYEQYF.

This sequence joins TRBV28 and TRBJ2-2; D unresolved. V shed 6 bases and J shed 5 bases, with 13 bases lying between them. From germline, CDR1 is MDHEN and CDR2 SYDVKM. The CDR3 covers 14 residues. The CDR3 sequence: CASRRARKTGELFF. The CDR3 region has the DNA TGTGCCAGCAGAAGGGCCAGGAAGACCGGGGAGCTGTTTTTT. Using reference TRBV28 and TRBJ2-2 for the parts outside the CDR3, the full variable domain is DVKVTQSSRYLVKRTGEKVFLECVQDMDHENMFWYRQDPGLGLRLIYFSYDVKMKEKGDIPEGYSVSREKKERFSLILESASTNQTSMYLCASRRARKTGELFFGEGSRLTVL.

This rearrangement joins TRBV28 to TRBJ1-2; no reliable D call. Trimming cost V 1 base and J 3 bases, with 9 bases left between them. Germline CDR1 and CDR2: MDHEN and SYDVKM. CDR3 length: 14 residues. The CDR3 is CASSLYPDDYGYTF. The CDR3 DNA follows: TGTGCCAGCAGTTTATACCCCGATGACTATGGCTACACCTTC.

This clonotype was observed at least ten times. CDR3 bases: TGTGCCAGCAGCAACCGGGACATTAACACTGAAGCTTTCTTT. It translates to CASSNRDINTEAFF. The chain carries TRBV3-1 and TRBJ1-1; a weak D match, TRBD1 (6 bases). Trimming took off 5 bases at V and 2 bases at J, with 12 bases between the two ends. Germline CDR1 and CDR2: LGHDT and YNNKEL (reference sequence). This CDR3 has 14 residues.

Only a few counts were recorded for this clonotype. The chain combines TRBV18 with TRBJ1-1, with D uncertain. The CDR3 is made up of 14 amino acids. V was trimmed by 3 bases and J by 0 bases, leaving 8 bases between them. CDR1 and CDR2 (germline): KGHSH, LQKENI. This chain's CDR3 is CASSPWTVNTEAFF. CDR3 DNA sequence: TGTGCCAGCTCACCCTGGACGGTGAACACTGAAGCTTTCTTT. Together with reference TRBV18 and TRBJ1-1, the CDR3 gives the full variable domain: NAGVMQNPRHLVRRRGQEARLRCSPMKGHSHVYWYRQLPEEGLKFMVYLQKENIIDESGMPKERFSAEFPKEGPSILRIQQVVRGDSAAYFCASSPWTVNTEAFFGQGTRLTVV.

There are a few counts of this clonotype. The chain is built from TRBV3-1 and TRBJ1-3; D possibly corresponds to TRBD1 (6 bases). Trimming removed 0 bases at V and 0 bases at J, with 6 bases between. The CDR3 covers 15 residues. The germline V gene encodes CDR1 LGHDT and CDR2 YNNKEL (reference sequence). CDR3 amino acids: CASSQEGGSGNTIYF. In DNA, the CDR3 is TGTGCCAGCAGCCAAGAAGGGGGCTCTGGAAACACCATATATTTT.

This sequence joins TRBV25-1 and TRBJ2-3; 10 nucleotides match TRBD1. Germline V gives CDR1 MGHDK, CDR2 SYGVNS. Trimming removed 4 bases from V and 2 bases from J; junction bases left unmatched: 21. The CDR3 is 21 residues long. CDR3 bases: TGTGCCAGCAGTGGGTACGGAAATGGACAGGGGGTACTAGGGTACACAGATACGCAGTATTTT. Amino acids: CASSGYGNGQGVLGYTDTQYF.

This clonotype came up many times. The rearrangement joins TRBV7-8 to TRBJ2-7; TRBD1 or TRBD2 may be the D gene (6 bases each). Trimming removed 5 bases at V and 5 bases at J, with 16 bases between. CDR1 is SGHVS and CDR2 is FQNEAQ in the germline V gene. The CDR3 extends over 14 amino acids. In DNA form, the CDR3 reads TGTGCCAGCAGCGTGGACAGTTCGGGGGACGAGCAGTACTTC. It codes for CASSVDSSGDEQYF.

This clonotype has ten or more counts. V is TRBV7-2 and J is TRBJ1-6, with 8 positions matching TRBD1. The CDR3 contains 15 residues. Trimming cost V 5 bases and J 7 bases; bases outside gene matches: 7. The germline CDR1 and CDR2 sequences are SGHTA and FQGNSA. The DNA of the CDR3 is TGTGCCAGCAGCCCTATCTGGACAGGGAATTCACCCCTCCACTTT. Translated: CASSPIWTGNSPLHF.

This clonotype was observed many times. The DNA of the CDR3 is TGCGCCAGCAGCCGAAAGAGAGGGACAGGTCCTGACGAGCAGTACTTC. Its translation is CASSRKRGTGPDEQYF. The rearrangement joins TRBV4-3 to TRBJ2-7; 8 bases agree with TRBD1. CDR1 and CDR2 from the germline V gene are LGHNA and YSLEER. This CDR3 is 16 amino acids long. V shed 4 bases and J 5 bases; nucleotides not matched to a gene: 13.

This clonotype was counted many times. V and J are TRBV12-3 or TRBV12-4 and TRBJ2-7; D gene uncertain. This CDR3 is 13 amino acids long. V lost 2 bases and J lost 5, with 10 bases in between. Here the CDR3 reads CASSLRGFNEQYF. Written as DNA, the CDR3 is TGTGCCAGCAGTTTAAGAGGATTCAACGAGCAGTACTTC.

This clonotype appeared a few times. V usage is TRBV18 and J usage is TRBJ1-1; 8 positions agree with TRBD1. Germline lookup yields CDR1 KGHSH and CDR2 LQKENI. The trim removed 2 bases at V and 11 bases at J, leaving 13 bases unmatched. The CDR3 consists of 15 residues. Here the CDR3 reads CASSPNTGQGMAAFF. CDR3 coding DNA: TGTGCCAGCTCACCAAACACAGGACAGGGAATGGCCGCTTTCTTT.

This clonotype was seen at least ten times. The chain carries TRBV12-3 or TRBV12-4 and TRBJ1-1; no clear D. The V end lost 2 bases, the J end lost 5 bases, and 9 bases lay between the germline ends. This CDR3 has 13 amino acids. As DNA, the CDR3 is TGTGCCAGCAGTTTAAGGTTCGGGACTGAAGCTTTCTTT. It translates to CASSLRFGTEAFF.

This clonotype was counted many times. This chain uses TRBV27 with TRBJ1-3; no definite D call. The CDR3 extends over 14 amino acids. Germline V gives CDR1 MNHEY, CDR2 SMNVEV (reference sequence). V shed 5 bases and J shed 1 base, with 9 bases lying between them. In nucleotides, the CDR3 is TGTGCCAGCAGTGGTGGTAGTTCTGGAAACACCATATATTTT. It encodes CASSGGSSGNTIYF.

This clonotype was found many times. The chain uses TRBV5-6 and TRBJ2-5, with D hard to call. V shed 1 base and J shed 1 base, with 5 bases lying between them. In germline, CDR1 is SGHDT, CDR2 YYEEEE. CDR3 size: 13 residues. CDR3 sequence (DNA): TGTGCCAGCAGCTTGACTCTCCAAGAGACCCAGTACTTC. Translated: CASSLTLQETQYF.

This clonotype appeared many times. This chain uses TRBV6-1 with TRBJ1-2; no clear D gene. With 6 bases removed from V and 3 bases from J, the gap between germline ends came to 20 bases. The CDR3 runs to 16 residues. Germline V gene data show CDR1 as MNHNS and CDR2 as SASEGT. CDR3 sequence: CASRTPSGSLHYGYTF. CDR3 sequence (DNA): TGTGCCAGCAGGACCCCCTCTGGAAGCTTACACTATGGCTACACCTTC.

The table lists this clonotype with many counts. The chain has TRBV5-1 and TRBJ1-6; D might be TRBD1 (6 bases). The germline CDR1 and CDR2 sequences are SGHRS and YFSETQ. The CDR3 totals 13 residues. V was shortened by 7 bases and J by 5 bases, with 10 bases between the two germline ends. DNA of the CDR3: TGCGCCAGCCGGGACATCGATAATTCACCCCTCCACTTT. This gives the protein CASRDIDNSPLHF.

This clonotype was seen ten or more times. The genes are TRBV7-9 and TRBJ1-2, with D maybe TRBD1 (5 bases). Trimming stripped 1 base from V and 6 bases from J, with 15 bases between. Germline CDR1 and CDR2: SEHNR and FQNEAQ (reference sequence). The length of the CDR3 is 15 residues. This chain's CDR3 is CASSLGAGTVDGYTF. The CDR3 coding sequence is TGTGCCAGCAGCTTAGGGGCAGGGACGGTAGATGGCTACACCTTC.

This clonotype was seen repeatedly, ten times or more. The chain is built from TRBV5-1 and TRBJ2-4, with D hard to call. Germline CDR1 and CDR2: SGHRS and YFSETQ. Deletions cut 2 bases from V and 1 base from J, with 7 bases between. This CDR3 is 14 amino acids long. In DNA, the CDR3 is TGCGCCAGCAGCTTAATGGGGGCCAAAAACATTCAGTACTTC. Its protein is CASSLMGAKNIQYF.

The table lists this clonotype with a few counts. This sequence joins TRBV18 and TRBJ2-5; TRBD1 or TRBD2 may be the D gene (5 bases each). V shed 5 bases and J shed 5 bases, with 18 bases lying between them. This CDR3 has 15 residues. Germline values: CDR1 KGHSH, CDR2 LQKENI. Written as DNA, the CDR3 is TGTGCCAGCTCAGTGGGACGGAGCCGATGGGAGACCCAGTACTTC. This sequence encodes CASSVGRSRWETQYF. Drawing the rest from reference TRBV18 and TRBJ2-5, the complete variable domain is NAGVMQNPRHLVRRRGQEARLRCSPMKGHSHVYWYRQLPEEGLKFMVYLQKENIIDESGMPKERFSAEFPKEGPSILRIQQVVRGDSAAYFCASSVGRSRWETQYFGPGTRLLVL.

This clonotype was picked up many times. The chain links TRBV19 to TRBJ2-5; maybe TRBD1 (6 bases). This CDR3 has 14 amino acids. The V gene's germline CDR1 is LNHDA and CDR2 SQIVND (reference sequence). The V end lost 7 bases, the J end lost 4 bases, and 16 bases lay between the germline ends. The CDR3 DNA reads as TGTGCCAGTACCGGCCAGGGGCTCGGAGAGACCCAGTACTTC. Protein product: CASTGQGLGETQYF.

This clonotype was found many times. The chain has TRBV25-1 and TRBJ1-1; 7 bases are shared with TRBD1. CDR3 length equals 17 residues. CDR1 is MGHDK and CDR2 is SYGVNS in the germline V gene. The V segment lost 1 base and the J segment 4 bases; nucleotides outside the gene matches: 12. The CDR3 DNA is TGTGCCAGCAGTGAATTCCGGAAAGGGGGCAGAGGCACTGAAGCTTTCTTT. This codes for CASSEFRKGGRGTEAFF.

There are many counts of this clonotype. V usage is TRBV25-1 and J usage is TRBJ2-5, with D possibly matching TRBD1 (5 bases). The ends were cut back, 4 bases at V and 5 bases at J, with 11 bases in the middle. CDR1 MGHDK and CDR2 SYGVNS come from the germline V gene. CDR3 length equals 13 residues. CDR3 region: CASSVPGWETQYF. The CDR3 nucleotides are TGTGCCAGCAGTGTCCCAGGGTGGGAGACCCAGTACTTC.

This clonotype was found many times. The V call is TRBV6-5, the J call TRBJ1-1; perhaps TRBD1 as D (5 bases). The CDR3 totals 13 residues. Germline CDR1 MNHEY, CDR2 SVGAGI. Trimming removed 2 bases from V and 6 bases from J, with 10 bases in between. The CDR3 DNA is TGTGCCAGCAGTTACGAGGGGCGTTCTGAAGCTTTCTTT. This gives the protein CASSYEGRSEAFF.

This clonotype was counted at least ten times. The chain links TRBV10-3 to TRBJ2-7; no clear D. The CDR3 spans 12 residues. The V and J ends lost 2 bases and 2 bases respectively, with 4 bases between them. Germline V gene data show CDR1 as ENHRY and CDR2 as SYGVKD. The CDR3 region is CAISEGPYEQYF. In nucleotides, the CDR3 is TGTGCCATCAGTGAGGGTCCCTACGAGCAGTACTTC.

This clonotype was picked up many times. The rearrangement links TRBV28 to TRBJ1-2; D ambiguous. This CDR3 has 14 residues. V lost 6 bases, J lost 4 bases, and 15 bases lay in between. Germline loops: CDR1 MDHEN, CDR2 SYDVKM. The chain's CDR3 is CASRPDSIFYGYTF. In DNA, the CDR3 is TGTGCCAGCAGACCTGACTCAATCTTCTATGGCTACACCTTC.

The CDR3 sequence is CASSLSVTYEQYF. CDR3 DNA sequence: TGTGCCAGCAGCCTTAGCGTAACCTACGAGCAGTACTTC. The chain links TRBV14 to TRBJ2-7, with D perhaps matching TRBD2 (5 bases). The CDR3 runs 13 residues. The V end was cut by 4 bases, the J end by 2 bases, with 9 bases between. Germline lookup yields CDR1 SGHDN and CDR2 FVKESK.

The genes are TRBV14 and TRBJ2-2; no clear D gene. CDR3 length equals 14 residues. V was cut by 0 bases and J by 6 bases, with 8 bases left in between. In germline, CDR1 is SGHDN, CDR2 FVKESK. The CDR3 DNA reads as TGTGCCAGCAGCCAAGAGGTGATTCCCGGGGAGCTGTTTTTT. This encodes CASSQEVIPGELFF.

There are many counts of this clonotype. V gene TRBV6-1 combines with J gene TRBJ2-7, with 8 bases matching TRBD2. There are 15 residues in the CDR3. V trimming: 4 bases; J trimming: 5 bases; junction bases outside the gene matches: 10. Germline-derived CDR1 and CDR2 are MNHNS and SASEGT. The CDR3 sequence: CASSVTGTSQNEQYF. The DNA of the CDR3 is TGTGCCAGCAGTGTTACCGGGACTAGTCAGAACGAGCAGTACTTC.